This T cell receptor (beta chain) appears in the sequencing data of a study of neurological immune-mediated disorders. The CDR3 sequence is 16 residues long. V was trimmed by 3 bases and J by 0 bases, leaving 16 bases between them. CDR1 is SGHRS and CDR2 is YFSETQ in the germline V gene. This clonotype was observed at least ten times. MiXCR, applied by TCRdb to the 5' RACE reads, yields one record per CDR3 protein. The sample lists approximately 59,000 distinct CDR3 sequences, approximately 5.1% occurring once. This sequence joins TRBV5-1 and TRBJ2-7; D not resolved. This clonotype was sampled from a human donor with multiple sclerosis. The donor label of this sample is uncertain. Material for sequencing was PBMCs. CDR3 nucleotide sequence: TGCGCCAGCAGCTGGACGCGGACGGATAGCTCCTACGAGCAGTACTTC. This codes for CASSWTRTDSSYEQYF. Variable domain in full (rest from reference TRBV5-1 and TRBJ2-7): KAGVTQTPRYLIKTRGQQVTLSCSPISGHRSVSWYQQTPGQGLQFLFEYFSETQRNKGNFPGRFSGRQFSNSRSEMNVSTLELGDSALYLCASSWTRTDSSYEQYFGPGTRLTVT.